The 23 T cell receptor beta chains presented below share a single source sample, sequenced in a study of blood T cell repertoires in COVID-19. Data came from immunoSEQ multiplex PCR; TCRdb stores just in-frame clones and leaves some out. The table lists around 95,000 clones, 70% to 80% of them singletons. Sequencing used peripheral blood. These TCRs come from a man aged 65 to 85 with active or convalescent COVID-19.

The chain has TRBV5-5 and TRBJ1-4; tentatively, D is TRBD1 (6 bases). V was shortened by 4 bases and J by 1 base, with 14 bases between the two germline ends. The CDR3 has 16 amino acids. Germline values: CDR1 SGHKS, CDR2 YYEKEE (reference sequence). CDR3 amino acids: CASSPLQGRTNEKLFF. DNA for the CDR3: TGTGCCAGCAGCCCACTCCAGGGGCGAACTAATGAAAAACTGTTTTTT.

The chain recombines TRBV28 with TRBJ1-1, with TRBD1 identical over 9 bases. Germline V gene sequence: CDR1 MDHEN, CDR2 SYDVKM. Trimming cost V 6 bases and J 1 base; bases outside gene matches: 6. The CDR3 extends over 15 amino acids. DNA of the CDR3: TGTGCCAGCAGGTACAGGGGGCAGGGGAACACTGAAGCTTTCTTT. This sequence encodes CASRYRGQGNTEAFF.

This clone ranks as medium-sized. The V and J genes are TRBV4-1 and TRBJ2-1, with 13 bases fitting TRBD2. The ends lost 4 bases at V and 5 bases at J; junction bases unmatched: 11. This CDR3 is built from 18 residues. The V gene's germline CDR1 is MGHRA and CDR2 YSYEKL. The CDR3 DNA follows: TGCGCCAGCAGCCGTACTAGCGGGAGGGACCCCCTTAACAATGAGCAGTTCTTC. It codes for CASSRTSGRDPLNNEQFF.

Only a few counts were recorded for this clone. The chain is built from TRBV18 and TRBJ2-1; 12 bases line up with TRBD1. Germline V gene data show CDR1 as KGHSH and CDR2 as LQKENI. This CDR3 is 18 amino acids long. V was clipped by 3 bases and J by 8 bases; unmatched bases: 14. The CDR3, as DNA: TGTGCCAGCTCACCGTTTCGGCCGGGACAGGGGGCAGCGGATGAGCAGTTCTTC. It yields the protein CASSPFRPGQGAADEQFF. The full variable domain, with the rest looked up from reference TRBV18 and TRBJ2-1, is NAGVMQNPRHLVRRRGQEARLRCSPMKGHSHVYWYRQLPEEGLKFMVYLQKENIIDESGMPKERFSAEFPKEGPSILRIQQVVRGDSAAYFCASSPFRPGQGAADEQFFGPGTRLTVL.

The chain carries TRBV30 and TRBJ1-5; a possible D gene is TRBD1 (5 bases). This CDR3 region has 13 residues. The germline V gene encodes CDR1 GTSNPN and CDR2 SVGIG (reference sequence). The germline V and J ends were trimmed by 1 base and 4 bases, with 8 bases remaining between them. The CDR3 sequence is CAWSGTTNQPQHF. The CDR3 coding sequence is TGTGCCTGGAGTGGGACAACTAATCAGCCCCAGCATTTT.

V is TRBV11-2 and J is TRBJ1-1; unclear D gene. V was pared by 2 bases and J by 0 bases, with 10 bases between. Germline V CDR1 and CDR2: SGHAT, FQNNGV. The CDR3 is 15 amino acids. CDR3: CASSLPLQMNTEAFF. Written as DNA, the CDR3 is TGTGCCAGCAGCTTACCTCTACAGATGAACACTGAAGCTTTCTTT.

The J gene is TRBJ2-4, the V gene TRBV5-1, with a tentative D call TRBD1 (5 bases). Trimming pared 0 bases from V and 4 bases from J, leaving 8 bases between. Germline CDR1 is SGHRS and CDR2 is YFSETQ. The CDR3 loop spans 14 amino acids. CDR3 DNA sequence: TGCGCCAGCAGCTTGGAAGGGGTTAAAAACATTCAGTACTTC. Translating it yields CASSLEGVKNIQYF.

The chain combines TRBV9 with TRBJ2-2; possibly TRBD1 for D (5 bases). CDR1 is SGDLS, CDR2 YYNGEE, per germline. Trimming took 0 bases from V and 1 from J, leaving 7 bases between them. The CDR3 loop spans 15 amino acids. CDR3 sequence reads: CASSVGTQNTGELFF. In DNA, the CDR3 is TGTGCCAGCAGCGTAGGGACACAGAACACCGGGGAGCTGTTTTTT.

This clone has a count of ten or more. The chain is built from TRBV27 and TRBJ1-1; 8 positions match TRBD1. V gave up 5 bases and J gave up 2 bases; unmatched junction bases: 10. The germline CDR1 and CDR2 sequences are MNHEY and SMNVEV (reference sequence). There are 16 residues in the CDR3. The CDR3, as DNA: TGTGCCAGCAGTCTCTCGGGGACAGGAGTCAACACTGAAGCTTTCTTT. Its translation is CASSLSGTGVNTEAFF.

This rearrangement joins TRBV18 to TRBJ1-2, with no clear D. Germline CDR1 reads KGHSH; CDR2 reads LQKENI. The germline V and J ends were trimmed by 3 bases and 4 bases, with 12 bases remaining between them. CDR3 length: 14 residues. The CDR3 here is CASSPVQEVYGYTF. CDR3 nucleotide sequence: TGTGCCAGCTCACCGGTCCAGGAGGTCTATGGCTACACCTTC. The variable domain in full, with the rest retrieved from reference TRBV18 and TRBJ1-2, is NAGVMQNPRHLVRRRGQEARLRCSPMKGHSHVYWYRQLPEEGLKFMVYLQKENIIDESGMPKERFSAEFPKEGPSILRIQQVVRGDSAAYFCASSPVQEVYGYTFGSGTRLTVV.

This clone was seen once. CDR3 amino acids: CASRGLAGTDGELFF. The CDR3 nucleotides read TGTGCCAGCAGGGGACTAGCGGGGACTGACGGGGAGCTGTTTTTT. J is TRBJ2-2 and V is TRBV27; 13 bases align to TRBD2. The CDR3 consists of 15 residues. V lost 6 bases to trimming and J lost 7 bases; unmatched junction nucleotides: 5. Germline values: CDR1 MNHEY, CDR2 SMNVEV (reference sequence).

CDR3 sequence: CASSKPGQLNTGELFF. CDR3 nucleotide sequence: TGTGCCAGTAGTAAACCGGGACAGTTGAACACCGGGGAGCTGTTTTTT. The V and J genes are TRBV19 and TRBJ2-2; 7 nucleotides line up with TRBD1. V dropped 4 bases and J dropped 1; count of bases not matched to a gene: 6. The germline V gene has CDR1 LNHDA and CDR2 SQIVND (reference sequence). This CDR3 spans 16 amino acids.

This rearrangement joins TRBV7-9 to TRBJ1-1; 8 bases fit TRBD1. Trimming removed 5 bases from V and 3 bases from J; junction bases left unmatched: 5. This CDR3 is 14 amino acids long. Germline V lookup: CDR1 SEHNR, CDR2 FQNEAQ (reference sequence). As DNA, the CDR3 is TGTGCCAGCAGCCACAGGGGGGGGCACACTGAAGCTTTCTTT. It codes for CASSHRGGHTEAFF.

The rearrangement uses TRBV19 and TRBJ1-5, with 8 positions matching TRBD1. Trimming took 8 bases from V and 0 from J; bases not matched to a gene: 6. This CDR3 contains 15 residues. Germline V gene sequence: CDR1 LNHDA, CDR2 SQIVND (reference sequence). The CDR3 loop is CASGQGPYSNQPQHF. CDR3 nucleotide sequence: TGTGCCAGTGGACAGGGCCCATATAGCAATCAGCCCCAGCATTTT.

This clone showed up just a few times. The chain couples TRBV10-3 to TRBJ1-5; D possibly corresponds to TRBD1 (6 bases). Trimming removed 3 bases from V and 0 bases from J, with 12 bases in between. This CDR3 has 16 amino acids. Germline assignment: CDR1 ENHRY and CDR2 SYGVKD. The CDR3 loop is CAISESGAYSNQPQHF. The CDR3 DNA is TGTGCCATCAGTGAATCAGGGGCATATAGCAATCAGCCCCAGCATTTT.

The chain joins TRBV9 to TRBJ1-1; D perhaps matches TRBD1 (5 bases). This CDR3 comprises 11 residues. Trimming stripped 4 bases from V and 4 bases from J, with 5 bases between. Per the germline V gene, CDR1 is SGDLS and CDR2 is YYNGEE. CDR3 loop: CASSRGTEAFF. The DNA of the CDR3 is TGTGCCAGCAGCAGGGGCACTGAAGCTTTCTTT.

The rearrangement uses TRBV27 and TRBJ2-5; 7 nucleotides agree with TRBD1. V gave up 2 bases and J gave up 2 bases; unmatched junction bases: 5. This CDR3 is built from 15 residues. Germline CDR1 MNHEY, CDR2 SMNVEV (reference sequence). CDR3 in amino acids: CASSLRDRVQETQYF. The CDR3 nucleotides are TGTGCCAGCAGTTTACGTGACAGGGTTCAAGAGACCCAGTACTTC.

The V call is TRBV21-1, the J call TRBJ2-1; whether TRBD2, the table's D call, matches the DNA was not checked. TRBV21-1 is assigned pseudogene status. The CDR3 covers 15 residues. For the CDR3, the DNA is TGTGCCAGCAGCACAGCGGGAGGGGCATACAATGAGCAGTTCTTC. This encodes CASSTAGGAYNEQFF.

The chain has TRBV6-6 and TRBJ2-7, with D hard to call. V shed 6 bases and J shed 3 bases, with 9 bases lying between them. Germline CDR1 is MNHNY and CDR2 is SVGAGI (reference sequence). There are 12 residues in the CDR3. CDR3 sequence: CASSPTSYEQYF. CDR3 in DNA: TGTGCCAGCAGCCCCACGAGCTACGAGCAGTACTTC.

The CDR3 spells CASAPGLAYEQYF. CDR3 in DNA: TGTGCTAGTGCCCCGGGACTAGCCTACGAGCAGTACTTC. The V and J genes are TRBV12-5 and TRBJ2-7; 8 bases are a match to TRBD2. CDR1 is LGHNT, CDR2 FRNRAP, per germline. V was pared by 7 bases and J by 2 bases, with 4 bases of the junction left unmatched. The CDR3 is 13 amino acids.

DNA for the CDR3: TGTGCCAGCAGTCCTGGCGGGGATACGCAGTATTTT. It translates to CASSPGGDTQYF. This rearrangement joins TRBV7-3 to TRBJ2-3; TRBD2 is a possible D gene (5 bases). Trimming stripped 6 bases from V and 6 bases from J, with 10 bases between. This CDR3 is 12 amino acids long. Germline CDR1 is SGHTA and CDR2 is FQGTGA.

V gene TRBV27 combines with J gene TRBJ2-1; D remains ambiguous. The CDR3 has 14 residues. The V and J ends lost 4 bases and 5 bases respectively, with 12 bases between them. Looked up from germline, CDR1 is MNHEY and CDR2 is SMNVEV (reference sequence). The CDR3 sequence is CASSWAPTHNEQFF. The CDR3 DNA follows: TGTGCCAGCAGTTGGGCCCCGACCCACAATGAGCAGTTCTTC.

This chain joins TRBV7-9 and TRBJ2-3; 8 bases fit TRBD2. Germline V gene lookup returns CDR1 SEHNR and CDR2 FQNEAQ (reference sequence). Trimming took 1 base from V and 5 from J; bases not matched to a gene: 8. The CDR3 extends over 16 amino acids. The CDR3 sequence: CASSLDSGRARDTQYF. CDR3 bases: TGTGCCAGCAGCTTAGACTCCGGGAGGGCTCGAGATACGCAGTATTTT.